Listed here is a single T cell receptor (beta chain). The antigen remains undetermined. The data are from a study of cytomegalovirus exposure and HLA in healthy donors. For the study at large: In an early release, HLA-typed donors contributed some 88 million unique TCR sequences.

PCR employed 60 Vbeta and 13 Jbeta primers. Sequencing was performed with immunoSEQ multiplex PCR; in TCRdb, only in-frame clones are kept and a portion is missing. The sample lists roughly 190,000 clones; over 60% were seen once. Study conclusions and caveats: The likely origin of a cluster of highly shared sequence variants was a sequencing artifact.

The specimen was PBMCs. This TCR derives from a woman aged 40 to 55 in good health and CMV-seronegative.

The CDR3 DNA is TGCGCCAGCAGCTTGGCGCAGGGGGCAGAGGCTGAAGCTTTCTTT. This translates into CASSLAQGAEAEAFF. The rearrangement joins TRBV5-1 to TRBJ1-1; 8 nucleotides agree with TRBD1. Germline CDR1 is SGHRS and CDR2 is YFSETQ. The CDR3 contains 15 residues. The V and J ends lost 0 bases and 6 bases, in that order; junction bases with no gene match: 7.